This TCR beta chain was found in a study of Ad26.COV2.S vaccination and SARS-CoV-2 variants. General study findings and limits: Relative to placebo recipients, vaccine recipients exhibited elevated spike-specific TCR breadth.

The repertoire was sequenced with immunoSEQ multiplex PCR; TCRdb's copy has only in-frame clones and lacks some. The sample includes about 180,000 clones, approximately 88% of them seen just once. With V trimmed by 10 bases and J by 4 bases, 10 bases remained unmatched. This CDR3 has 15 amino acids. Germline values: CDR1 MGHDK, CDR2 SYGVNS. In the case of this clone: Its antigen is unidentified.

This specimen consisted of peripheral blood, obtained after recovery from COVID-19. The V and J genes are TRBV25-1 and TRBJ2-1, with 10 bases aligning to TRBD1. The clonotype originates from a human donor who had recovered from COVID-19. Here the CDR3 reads CATEVGQGTYNEQFF. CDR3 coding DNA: TGTGCCACTGAAGTGGGACAGGGGACATACAATGAGCAGTTCTTC.